Below, 26 T cell receptor beta chains from the same sample are listed, as sequenced in a study of identical twins. TCRdb re-called the 5' RACE reads through MiXCR, storing one row per CDR3 protein. The sample shows under 900,000 distinct CDR3 sequences, roughly 18% of them seen only once. A further study also used this sample, focusing on T cells expressing NK-cell markers.

The sequenced material came from PBMCs. These receptor sequences come from a woman younger than 30 in good health.

This clonotype was counted a few times. The V call is TRBV12-5, the J call TRBJ2-7, with D possibly being TRBD2 (5 bases). This CDR3 is 13 amino acids long. V was pared by 4 bases and J by 6 bases, with 13 bases between. The germline V gene encodes CDR1 LGHNT and CDR2 FRNRAP. This chain's CDR3 is CASGSPPGIEQYF. CDR3 DNA: TGTGCTAGTGGTTCCCCTCCGGGGATCGAGCAGTACTTC.

In its sample, this clonotype was seen many times. The V gene is TRBV12-3 or TRBV12-4, the J gene TRBJ1-2; weak D call: TRBD1 (5 bases). V was shortened by 1 base and J by 2 bases, with 8 bases between the two germline ends. The CDR3 extends over 14 amino acids. CDR3 in amino acids: CASSLVSGNYGYTF. In DNA form, the CDR3 reads TGTGCCAGCAGTTTAGTCTCAGGGAACTATGGCTACACCTTC.

This clonotype was counted a few times. This rearrangement joins TRBV11-2 to TRBJ1-2; 7 nucleotides agree with TRBD1. The CDR3 has 18 amino acids. Trimming cost V 2 bases and J 0 bases; bases outside gene matches: 12. The germline CDR1 and CDR2 sequences are SGHAT and FQNNGV. The CDR3 reads CASSLIGSTGTTNYGYTF. The CDR3 nucleotides read TGTGCCAGCAGCTTAATCGGGTCGACAGGGACCACTAACTATGGCTACACCTTC.

This clonotype appeared a few times. This chain's CDR3 is CASSRGLAASYNEQFF. Here the CDR3 DNA reads TGTGCCAGCAGCAGGGGACTAGCGGCCTCCTACAATGAGCAGTTCTTC. This sequence joins TRBV5-5 and TRBJ2-1; TRBD2 aligns across 11 bases. There are 16 residues in the CDR3. Germline-derived CDR1 and CDR2 are SGHKS and YYEKEE (reference sequence). V was clipped by 4 bases and J by 0 bases; unmatched bases: 3. Filled out from reference TRBV5-5 and TRBJ2-1, the complete variable domain reads DAGVTQSPTHLIKTRGQQVTLRCSPISGHKSVSWYQQVLGQGPQFIFQYYEKEERGRGNFPDRFSARQFPNYSSELNVNALLLGDSALYLCASSRGLAASYNEQFFGPGTRLTVL.

This clonotype was observed a handful of times. The V and J genes are TRBV20-1 and TRBJ2-5, with 7 bases that match TRBD1. The length of the CDR3 is 15 residues. V lost 5 bases, J lost 4 bases, and 13 bases stayed unmatched. Germline V CDR1 and CDR2: DFQATT, SNEGSKA (reference sequence). Here the CDR3 DNA reads TGCAGTGCTCTAAGAACTTACAGGGGAAGAGAGACCCAGTACTTC. Residues: CSALRTYRGRETQYF.

CDR3 amino acids: CASSLFAVRGGNNEQFF. The CDR3, as DNA: TGTGCCAGCAGCTTATTCGCCGTCCGGGGAGGGAACAATGAGCAGTTCTTC. J is TRBJ2-1 and V is TRBV7-6, with TRBD2 identical over 7 bases. V lost 2 bases to trimming and J lost 5 bases; unmatched junction nucleotides: 12. Germline values: CDR1 SGHVS, CDR2 FNYEAQ. CDR3 length: 17 amino acids.

The chain couples TRBV12-3 or TRBV12-4 to TRBJ2-7; the match to TRBD1 covers 7 bases. CDR3 length: 15 residues. With 1 base clipped from V and 3 bases from J, the junction kept 6 bases outside the gene matches. The CDR3 reads CASSLGMGQYYEQYF. Here the CDR3 DNA reads TGTGCCAGCAGTTTAGGGATGGGACAGTACTACGAGCAGTACTTC.

This clonotype has only a few counts. This rearrangement joins TRBV5-1 to TRBJ2-1; the D is unclear. The V gene lost 5 bases and the J gene lost 0 bases, with 15 bases spanning the gap. The CDR3 totals 16 residues. Germline V gene sequence: CDR1 SGHRS, CDR2 YFSETQ. The CDR3, as DNA: TGCGCCAGCAGATACTTAGACGCAAGCTCCTACAATGAGCAGTTCTTC. Residues: CASRYLDASSYNEQFF.

The chain couples TRBV20-1 to TRBJ2-4; 7 nucleotides match TRBD2. V lost 5 bases to trimming and J lost 8 bases; unmatched junction nucleotides: 9. CDR1 DFQATT and CDR2 SNEGSKA come from the germline V gene (reference sequence). This CDR3 is 13 amino acids long. DNA for the CDR3: TGCAGTGCTCCCAAACGACTAGCTTACATTCAGTACTTC. It yields the protein CSAPKRLAYIQYF.

This clonotype turned up a few times. The chain recombines TRBV15 with TRBJ1-3; possibly TRBD1 for D (6 bases). This CDR3 is 12 amino acids long. The ends were cut back, 8 bases at V and 2 bases at J, with 7 bases in the middle. Germline CDR1 and CDR2: LNHNV and YYDKDF (reference sequence). CDR3 sequence reads: CATEGAGNTIYF. The CDR3 bases are TGTGCCACCGAGGGGGCTGGAAACACCATATATTTT.

V is TRBV7-9 and J is TRBJ2-1; D not resolved. V was pared by 5 bases and J by 2 bases, with 13 bases between. In germline, CDR1 is SEHNR, CDR2 FQNEAQ (reference sequence). The CDR3 covers 15 residues. CDR3 amino acids: CASSPTVGPYNEQFF. The CDR3 DNA reads TGTGCCAGCAGCCCTACGGTGGGTCCCTACAATGAGCAGTTCTTC.

This clonotype showed up just a few times. The chain carries TRBV15 and TRBJ2-1, with D perhaps matching TRBD1 (6 bases). Germline V lookup: CDR1 LNHNV, CDR2 YYDKDF (reference sequence). V gave up 6 bases and J gave up 7 bases, with 22 bases separating them. The CDR3 extends over 16 amino acids. In DNA, the CDR3 is TGTGCCACCAGGGGGGTTACTCCCAGAGGGGGAAATGAGCAGTTCTTC. This sequence encodes CATRGVTPRGGNEQFF.

At least ten counts were recorded for this clonotype. The chain is built from TRBV27 and TRBJ2-7; TRBD2 aligns across 10 bases. CDR3 length equals 14 residues. V gave up 5 bases and J gave up 1 base; unmatched junction bases: 2. Germline values: CDR1 MNHEY, CDR2 SMNVEV (reference sequence). The CDR3 region is CASSLLAGSYEQYF. CDR3 coding DNA: TGTGCCAGCAGTCTACTAGCGGGGTCCTACGAGCAGTACTTC.

This clonotype appeared a few times. J is TRBJ2-1 and V is TRBV7-8; 7 nucleotides line up with TRBD1. CDR3 length: 17 amino acids. J lost 7 bases, V lost 1 base, and 13 bases had no gene match. Germline assignment: CDR1 SGHVS and CDR2 FQNEAQ. CDR3 protein: CASSLVFGGQLRNEQFF. As DNA, the CDR3 is TGTGCCAGCAGCTTAGTCTTTGGGGGACAGCTAAGGAATGAGCAGTTCTTC.

The table lists this clonotype with a few counts. The rearrangement links TRBV20-1 to TRBJ2-3; perhaps TRBD1 as D (5 bases). With 3 bases removed from V and 4 bases from J, the gap between germline ends came to 14 bases. CDR1 and CDR2 from the germline V gene are DFQATT and SNEGSKA (reference sequence). The CDR3 loop spans 14 amino acids. The CDR3 here is CSASPGMIADTQYF. Written as DNA, the CDR3 is TGCAGTGCTAGCCCAGGGATGATCGCAGATACGCAGTATTTT.

The chain carries TRBV4-3 and TRBJ1-6, with a weak D call TRBD1 (5 bases). V lost 1 base to trimming and J lost 7 bases, with 11 bases between them. In germline, CDR1 is LGHNA, CDR2 YSLEER. This CDR3 comprises 15 residues. The CDR3 region has the DNA TGCGCCAGCAGCCAAGGTGAGGGGCGGAATTCACCCCTCCACTTT. Its protein product is CASSQGEGRNSPLHF.

The chain employs TRBV6-1 and TRBJ2-7, with TRBD1 matching 11 bases. The junction had 4 bases not matched to a gene; V was cut back by 5 bases and J by 7 bases. The CDR3 is 13 residues long. Per the germline V gene, CDR1 is MNHNS and CDR2 is SASEGT. DNA for the CDR3: TGTGCCAGCAGTCAACGGGACAGGGGGGAGCAGTACTTC. The encoded protein is CASSQRDRGEQYF.

This clonotype was counted only a few times. The gene calls are TRBV20-1 and TRBJ2-5; tentatively, D is TRBD1 (6 bases). Per germline, CDR1 DFQATT and CDR2 SNEGSKA (reference sequence). This CDR3 is built from 14 residues. V was trimmed by 6 bases and J by 4 bases, leaving 18 bases between them. The CDR3 spells CSALQARGGETQYF. CDR3 in DNA: TGCAGTGCCCTACAGGCCCGAGGGGGAGAGACCCAGTACTTC.

The chain has TRBV27 and TRBJ1-5; D perhaps matches TRBD1 (6 bases). Looked up from germline, CDR1 is MNHEY and CDR2 is SMNVEV (reference sequence). The CDR3 is 13 residues long. V was shortened by 3 bases and J by 6 bases, with 9 bases between the two germline ends. CDR3 in amino acids: CASSFTGTQPQHF. CDR3 nucleotide sequence: TGTGCCAGCAGTTTCACAGGGACTCAGCCCCAGCATTTT.

V gene TRBV6-2 or TRBV6-3 combines with J gene TRBJ2-7, with D perhaps assigned TRBD1 or TRBD2 (5 bases each). The CDR3 runs 14 residues. From germline, CDR1 is MNHEY and CDR2 SVGEGT. With 4 bases removed from V and 3 bases from J, the gap between germline ends came to 13 bases. CDR3 DNA: TGTGCCAGCAGTTCCAACTGGGACGTCTACGAGCAGTACTTC. Protein: CASSSNWDVYEQYF.

V gene TRBV6-4 combines with J gene TRBJ2-3; 9 bases match TRBD1. Per germline, CDR1 MRHNA and CDR2 SNTAGT. V shed 6 bases and J 5 bases; nucleotides not matched to a gene: 6. This CDR3 contains 14 residues. CDR3 nucleotides: TGTGCCAGCAGGTACAGGGGGCCGGGAGATACGCAGTATTTT. Amino acid sequence: CASRYRGPGDTQYF.

Only a few counts were recorded for this clonotype. The chain couples TRBV7-2 to TRBJ1-2, with 10 bases matching TRBD1. Germline loops: CDR1 SGHTA, CDR2 FQGNSA. J was trimmed by 4 bases and V by 5 bases; bases with no gene match: 7. This CDR3 is 15 amino acids long. The CDR3 spells CASSPGTGVSYGYTF. CDR3 in DNA: TGTGCCAGCAGCCCCGGGACAGGGGTTAGCTATGGCTACACCTTC.

The chain combines TRBV5-1 with TRBJ1-6; D is uncertain. Trimming removed 4 bases at V and 0 bases at J, with 11 bases between. Germline loops: CDR1 SGHRS, CDR2 YFSETQ. The CDR3 has 16 amino acids. CDR3 nucleotide sequence: TGCGCCAGCAGCCGCCAGACAACCTCCTATAATTCACCCCTCCACTTT. It is translated as CASSRQTTSYNSPLHF. Together with reference TRBV5-1 and TRBJ1-6, the CDR3 gives the full variable domain: KAGVTQTPRYLIKTRGQQVTLSCSPISGHRSVSWYQQTPGQGLQFLFEYFSETQRNKGNFPGRFSGRQFSNSRSEMNVSTLELGDSALYLCASSRQTTSYNSPLHFGNGTRLTVT.

The genes are TRBV18 and TRBJ2-3; D not resolved. Per the germline V gene, CDR1 is KGHSH and CDR2 is LQKENI. The germline V and J ends were trimmed by 5 bases and 6 bases, with 3 bases remaining between them. The CDR3 is 10 amino acids. The CDR3 sequence: CASSADTQYF. The DNA of the CDR3 is TGTGCCAGCTCAGCCGATACGCAGTATTTT. Full variable domain (missing parts from reference TRBV18 and TRBJ2-3): NAGVMQNPRHLVRRRGQEARLRCSPMKGHSHVYWYRQLPEEGLKFMVYLQKENIIDESGMPKERFSAEFPKEGPSILRIQQVVRGDSAAYFCASSADTQYFGPGTRLTVL.

The gene calls are TRBV11-2 and TRBJ2-2; 14 bases are shared with TRBD2. The V gene end was trimmed by 4 bases and the J gene end by 4 bases; junction bases not matched to a gene: 8. The CDR3 loop spans 18 amino acids. Germline V CDR1 and CDR2: SGHAT, FQNNGV. In DNA, the CDR3 is TGTGCCAGCAGCTCGAGGACTAGCGGGAGGACGGTCACCGGGGAGCTGTTTTTT. This gives the protein CASSSRTSGRTVTGELFF.

This clonotype was seen more than once but under ten times. This chain joins TRBV11-2 and TRBJ2-7; D remains ambiguous. Germline values: CDR1 SGHAT, CDR2 FQNNGV. V was pared by 4 bases and J by 3 bases, with 13 bases between. The CDR3 extends over 14 amino acids. DNA of the CDR3: TGTGCCAGCAGCTCGCGACTTCTAGGCTACGAGCAGTACTTC. Protein product: CASSSRLLGYEQYF.